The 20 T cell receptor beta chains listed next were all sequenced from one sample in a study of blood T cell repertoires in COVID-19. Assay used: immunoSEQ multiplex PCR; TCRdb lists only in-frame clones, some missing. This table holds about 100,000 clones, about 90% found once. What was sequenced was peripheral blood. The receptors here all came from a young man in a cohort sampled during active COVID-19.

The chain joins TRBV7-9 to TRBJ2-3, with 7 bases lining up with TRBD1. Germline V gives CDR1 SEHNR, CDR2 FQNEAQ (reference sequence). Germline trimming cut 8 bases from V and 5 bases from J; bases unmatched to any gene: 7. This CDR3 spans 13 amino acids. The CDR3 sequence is CASGEGAEDTQYF. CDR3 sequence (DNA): TGTGCCAGCGGCGAGGGGGCCGAAGATACGCAGTATTTT.

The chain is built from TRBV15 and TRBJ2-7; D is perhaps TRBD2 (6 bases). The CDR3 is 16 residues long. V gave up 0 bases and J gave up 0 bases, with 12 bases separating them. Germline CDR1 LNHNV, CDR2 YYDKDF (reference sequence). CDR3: CATSRDRGSFSYEQYF. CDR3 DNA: TGTGCCACCAGCAGAGATCGGGGGAGCTTCTCCTACGAGCAGTACTTC.

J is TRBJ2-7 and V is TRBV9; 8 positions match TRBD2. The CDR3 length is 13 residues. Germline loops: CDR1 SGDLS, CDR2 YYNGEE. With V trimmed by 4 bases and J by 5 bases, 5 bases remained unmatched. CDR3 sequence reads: CASSLGLAHEQYF. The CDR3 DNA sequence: TGTGCCAGCAGCCTTGGACTAGCCCACGAGCAGTACTTC.

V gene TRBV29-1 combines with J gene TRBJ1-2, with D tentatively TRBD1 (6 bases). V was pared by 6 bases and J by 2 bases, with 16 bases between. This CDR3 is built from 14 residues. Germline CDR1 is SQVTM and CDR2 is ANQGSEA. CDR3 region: CSVAPRQANYGYTF. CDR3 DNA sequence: TGCAGCGTCGCACCGAGACAGGCGAACTATGGCTACACCTTC.

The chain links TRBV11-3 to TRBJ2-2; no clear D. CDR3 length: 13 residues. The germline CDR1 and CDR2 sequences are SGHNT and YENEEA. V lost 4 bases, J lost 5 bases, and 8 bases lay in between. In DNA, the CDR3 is TGTGCCAGCAGCTCCACAAGAACCGGGGAGCTGTTTTTT. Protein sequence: CASSSTRTGELFF.

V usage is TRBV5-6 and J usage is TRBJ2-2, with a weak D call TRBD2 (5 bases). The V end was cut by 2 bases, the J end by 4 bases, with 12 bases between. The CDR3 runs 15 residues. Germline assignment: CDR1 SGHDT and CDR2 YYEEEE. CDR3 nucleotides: TGTGCCAGCAGCTTATGGAGGCTGGGCACCGGGGAGCTGTTTTTT. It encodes CASSLWRLGTGELFF.

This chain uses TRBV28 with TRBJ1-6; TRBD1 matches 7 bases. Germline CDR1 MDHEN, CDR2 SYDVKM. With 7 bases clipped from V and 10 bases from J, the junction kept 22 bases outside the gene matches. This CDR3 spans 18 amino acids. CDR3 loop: CASTPPQTGMATRSPLHF. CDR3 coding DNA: TGTGCCAGCACCCCGCCCCAGACAGGGATGGCCACTCGGTCACCCCTCCACTTT.

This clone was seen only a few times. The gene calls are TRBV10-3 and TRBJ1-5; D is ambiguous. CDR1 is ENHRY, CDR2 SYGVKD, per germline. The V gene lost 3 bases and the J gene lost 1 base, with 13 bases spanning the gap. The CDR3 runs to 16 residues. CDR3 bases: TGTGCCATCAGTGAAAAACAGATATCGAGCAATCAGCCCCAGCATTTT. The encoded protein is CAISEKQISSNQPQHF.

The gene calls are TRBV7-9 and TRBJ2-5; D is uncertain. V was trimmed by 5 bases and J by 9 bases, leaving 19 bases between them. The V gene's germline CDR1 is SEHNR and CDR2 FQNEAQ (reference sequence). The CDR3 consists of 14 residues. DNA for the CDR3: TGTGCCAGCAGCCCCGCCACCCTCGAGGTTCCCCAGTACTTC. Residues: CASSPATLEVPQYF.

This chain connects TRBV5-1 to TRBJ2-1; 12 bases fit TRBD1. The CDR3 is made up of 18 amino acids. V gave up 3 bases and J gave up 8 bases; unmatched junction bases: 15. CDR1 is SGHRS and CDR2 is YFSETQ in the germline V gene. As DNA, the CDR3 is TGCGCCAGCAGCTCTCCCGGGACAGGGGGCGTCCCTAGATATGAGCAGTTCTTC. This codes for CASSSPGTGGVPRYEQFF.

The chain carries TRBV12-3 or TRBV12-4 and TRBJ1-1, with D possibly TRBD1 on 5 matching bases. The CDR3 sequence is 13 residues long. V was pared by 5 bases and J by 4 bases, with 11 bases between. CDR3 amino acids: CASSTRVSTEAFF. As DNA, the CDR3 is TGTGCCAGCAGTACCAGGGTCAGCACTGAAGCTTTCTTT.

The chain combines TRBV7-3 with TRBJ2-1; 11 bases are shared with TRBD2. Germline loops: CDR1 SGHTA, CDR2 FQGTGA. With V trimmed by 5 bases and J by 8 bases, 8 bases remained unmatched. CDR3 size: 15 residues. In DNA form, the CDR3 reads TGTGCCAGCAGCCGAACTAGCGGGGGCGGGGATGAGCAGTTCTTC. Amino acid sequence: CASSRTSGGGDEQFF. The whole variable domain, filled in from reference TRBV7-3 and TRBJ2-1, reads GAGVSQTPSNKVTEKGKYVELRCDPISGHTALYWYRQSLGQGPEFLIYFQGTGAADDSGLPNDRFFAVRPEGSVSTLKIQRTERGDSAVYLCASSRTSGGGDEQFFGPGTRLTVL.

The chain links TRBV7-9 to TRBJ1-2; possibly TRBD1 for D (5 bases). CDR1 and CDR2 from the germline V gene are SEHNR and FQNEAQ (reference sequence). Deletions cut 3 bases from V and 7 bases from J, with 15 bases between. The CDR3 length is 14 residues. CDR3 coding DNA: TGTGCCAGCAGCTTGCTCAGCGAAGGGGCTGGCTACACCTTC. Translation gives CASSLLSEGAGYTF.

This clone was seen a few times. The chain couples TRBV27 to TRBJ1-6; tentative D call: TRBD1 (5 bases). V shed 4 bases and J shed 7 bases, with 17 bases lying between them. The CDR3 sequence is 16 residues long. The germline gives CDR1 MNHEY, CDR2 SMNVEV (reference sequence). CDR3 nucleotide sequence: TGTGCCAGCAGTTCTCTCCGGGACTTTAACAATTCACCCCTCCACTTT. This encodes CASSSLRDFNNSPLHF.

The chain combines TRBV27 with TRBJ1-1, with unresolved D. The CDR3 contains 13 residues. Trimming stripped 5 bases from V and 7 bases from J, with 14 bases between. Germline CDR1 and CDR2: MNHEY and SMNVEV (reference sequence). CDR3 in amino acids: CASSPRSAGEAFF. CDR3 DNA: TGTGCCAGCAGTCCCAGGTCGGCGGGTGAAGCTTTCTTT.

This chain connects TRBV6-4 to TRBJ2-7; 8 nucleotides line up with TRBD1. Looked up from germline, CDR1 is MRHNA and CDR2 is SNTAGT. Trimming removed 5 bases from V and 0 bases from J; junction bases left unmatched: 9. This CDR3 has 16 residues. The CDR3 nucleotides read TGTGCCAGCAGTACCCTGGACAGGGCACACTCCTACGAGCAGTACTTC. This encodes CASSTLDRAHSYEQYF.

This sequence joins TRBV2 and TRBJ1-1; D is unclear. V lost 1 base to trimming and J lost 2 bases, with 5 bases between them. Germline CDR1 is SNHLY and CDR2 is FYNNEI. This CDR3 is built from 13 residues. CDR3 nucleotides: TGTGCCAGCAGTGAAGAACTTAACACTGAAGCTTTCTTT. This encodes CASSEELNTEAFF.

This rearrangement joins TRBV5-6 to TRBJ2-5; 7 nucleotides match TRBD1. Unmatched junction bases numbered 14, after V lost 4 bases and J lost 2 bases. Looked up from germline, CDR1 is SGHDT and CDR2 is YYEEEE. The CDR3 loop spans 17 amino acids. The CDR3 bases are TGTGCCAGCAGCGCGACCCCTCAACAGGGGCTACAAGAGACCCAGTACTTC. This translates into CASSATPQQGLQETQYF.

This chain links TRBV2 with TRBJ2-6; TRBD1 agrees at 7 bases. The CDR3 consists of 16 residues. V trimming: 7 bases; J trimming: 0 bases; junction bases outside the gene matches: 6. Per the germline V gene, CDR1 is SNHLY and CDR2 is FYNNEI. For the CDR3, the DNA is TGTGCCAGCAAGGGACAGTTCCTCTCTGGGGCCAACGTCCTGACTTTC. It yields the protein CASKGQFLSGANVLTF.

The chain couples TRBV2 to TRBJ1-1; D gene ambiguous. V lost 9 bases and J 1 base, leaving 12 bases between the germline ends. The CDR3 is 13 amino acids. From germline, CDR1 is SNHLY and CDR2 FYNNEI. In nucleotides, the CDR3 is TGTGCCAGTCGAAGGGAGGCGAACACTGAAGCTTTCTTT. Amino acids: CASRREANTEAFF.